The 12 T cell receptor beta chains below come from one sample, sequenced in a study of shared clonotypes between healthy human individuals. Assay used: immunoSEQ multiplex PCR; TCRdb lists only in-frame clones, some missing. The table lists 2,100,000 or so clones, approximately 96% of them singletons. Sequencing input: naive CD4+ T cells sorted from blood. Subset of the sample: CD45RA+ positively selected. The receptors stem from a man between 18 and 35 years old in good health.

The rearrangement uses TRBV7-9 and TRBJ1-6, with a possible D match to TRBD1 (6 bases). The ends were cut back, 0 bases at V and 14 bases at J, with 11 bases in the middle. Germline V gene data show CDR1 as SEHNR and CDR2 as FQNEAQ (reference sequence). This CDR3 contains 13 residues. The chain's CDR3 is CASSLAETGTLHF. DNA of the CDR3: TGTGCCAGCAGCTTAGCCGAGACAGGAACCCTCCACTTT.

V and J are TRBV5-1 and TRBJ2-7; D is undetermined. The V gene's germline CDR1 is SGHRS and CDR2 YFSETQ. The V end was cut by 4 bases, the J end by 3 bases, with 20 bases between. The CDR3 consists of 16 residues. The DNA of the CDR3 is TGCGCCAGCAGCGTAGGCGGTCTGGGCGGAAACTACGAGCAGTACTTC. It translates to CASSVGGLGGNYEQYF.

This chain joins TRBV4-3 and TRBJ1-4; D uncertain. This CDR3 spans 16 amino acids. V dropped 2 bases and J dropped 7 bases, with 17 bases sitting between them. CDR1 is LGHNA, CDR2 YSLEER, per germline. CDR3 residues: CASSQNLGVTSEKLFF. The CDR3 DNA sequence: TGCGCCAGCAGCCAAAACCTGGGAGTTACGAGTGAAAAACTGTTTTTT.

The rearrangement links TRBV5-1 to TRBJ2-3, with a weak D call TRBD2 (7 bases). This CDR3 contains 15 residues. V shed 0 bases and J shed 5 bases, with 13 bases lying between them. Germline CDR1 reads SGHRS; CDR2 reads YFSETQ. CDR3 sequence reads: CASSLEGGPQDTQYF. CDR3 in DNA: TGCGCCAGCAGCTTGGAGGGGGGGCCGCAAGATACGCAGTATTTT.

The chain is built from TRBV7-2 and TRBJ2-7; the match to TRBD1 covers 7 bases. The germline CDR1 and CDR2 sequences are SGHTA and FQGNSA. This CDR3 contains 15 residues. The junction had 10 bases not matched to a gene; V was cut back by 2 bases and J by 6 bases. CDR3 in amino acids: CASSLSRVGGGEQYF. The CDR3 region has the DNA TGTGCCAGCAGCTTATCCCGAGTAGGGGGCGGCGAGCAGTACTTC.

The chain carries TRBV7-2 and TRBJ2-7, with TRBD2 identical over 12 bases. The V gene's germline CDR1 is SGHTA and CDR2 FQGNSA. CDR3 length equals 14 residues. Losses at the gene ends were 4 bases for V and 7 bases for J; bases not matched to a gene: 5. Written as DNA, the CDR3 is TGTGCCAGCAGCTCGGGACTAGCGGGTCATGAGCAGTACTTC. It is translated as CASSSGLAGHEQYF.

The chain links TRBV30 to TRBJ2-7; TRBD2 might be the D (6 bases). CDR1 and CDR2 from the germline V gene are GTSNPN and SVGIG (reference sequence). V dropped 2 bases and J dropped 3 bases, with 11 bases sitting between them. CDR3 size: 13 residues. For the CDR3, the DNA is TGTGCCTGGAGTCAAAGGAGGGTCTACGAGCAGTACTTC. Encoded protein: CAWSQRRVYEQYF.

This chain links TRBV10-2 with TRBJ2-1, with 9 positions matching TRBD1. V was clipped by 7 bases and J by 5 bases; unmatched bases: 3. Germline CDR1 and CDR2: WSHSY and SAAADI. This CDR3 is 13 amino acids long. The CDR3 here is CASKGTGNNEQFF. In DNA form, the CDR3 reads TGCGCCAGCAAAGGGACAGGGAACAATGAGCAGTTCTTC.

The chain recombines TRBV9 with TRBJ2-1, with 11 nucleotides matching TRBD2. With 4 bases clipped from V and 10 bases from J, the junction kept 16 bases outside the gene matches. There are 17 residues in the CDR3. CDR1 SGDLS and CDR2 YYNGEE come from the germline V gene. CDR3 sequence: CASSSGTSGSWGGEQFF. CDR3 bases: TGTGCCAGCAGCTCCGGGACTAGCGGTTCGTGGGGGGGAGAGCAGTTCTTC.

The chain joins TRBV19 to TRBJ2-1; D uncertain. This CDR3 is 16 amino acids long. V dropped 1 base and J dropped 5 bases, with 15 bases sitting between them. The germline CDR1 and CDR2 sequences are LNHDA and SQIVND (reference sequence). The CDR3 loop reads CASSIAFQAFNNEQFF. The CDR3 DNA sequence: TGTGCCAGTAGTATAGCGTTTCAGGCGTTCAACAATGAGCAGTTCTTC.

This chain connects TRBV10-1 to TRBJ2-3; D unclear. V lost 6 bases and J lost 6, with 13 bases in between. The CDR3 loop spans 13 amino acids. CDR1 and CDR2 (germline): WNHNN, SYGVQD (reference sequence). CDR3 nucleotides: TGCGCCAGCAGGCCGGGTCCCGGGGATACGCAGTATTTT. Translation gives CASRPGPGDTQYF.

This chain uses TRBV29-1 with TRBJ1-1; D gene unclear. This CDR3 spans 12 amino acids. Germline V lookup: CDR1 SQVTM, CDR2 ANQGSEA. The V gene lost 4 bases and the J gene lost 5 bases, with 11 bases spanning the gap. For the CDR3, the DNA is TGCAGCGTTGCGGGGTGGGGAACTGAAGCTTTCTTT. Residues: CSVAGWGTEAFF. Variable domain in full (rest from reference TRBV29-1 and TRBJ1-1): SAVISQKPSRDICQRGTSLTIQCQVDSQVTMMFWYRQQPGQSLTLIATANQGSEATYESGFVIDKFPISRPNLTFSTLTVSNMSPEDSSIYLCSVAGWGTEAFFGQGTRLTVV.